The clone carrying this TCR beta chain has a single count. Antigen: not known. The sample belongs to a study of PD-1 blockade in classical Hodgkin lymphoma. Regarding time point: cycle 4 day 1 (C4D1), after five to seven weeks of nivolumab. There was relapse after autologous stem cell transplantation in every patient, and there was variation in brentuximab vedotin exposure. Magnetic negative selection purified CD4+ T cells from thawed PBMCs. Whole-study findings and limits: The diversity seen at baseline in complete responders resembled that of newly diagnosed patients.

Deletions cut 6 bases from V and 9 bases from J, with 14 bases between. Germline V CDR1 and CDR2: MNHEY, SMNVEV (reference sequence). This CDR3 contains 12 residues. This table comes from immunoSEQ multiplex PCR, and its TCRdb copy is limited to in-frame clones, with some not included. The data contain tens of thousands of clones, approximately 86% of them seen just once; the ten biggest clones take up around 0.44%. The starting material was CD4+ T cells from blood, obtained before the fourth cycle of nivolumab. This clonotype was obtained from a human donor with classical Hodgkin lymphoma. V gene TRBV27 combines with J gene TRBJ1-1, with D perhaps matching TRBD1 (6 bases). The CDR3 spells CASRDTGSQAFF. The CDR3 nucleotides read TGTGCCAGCAGAGATACAGGGTCCCAAGCTTTCTTT.